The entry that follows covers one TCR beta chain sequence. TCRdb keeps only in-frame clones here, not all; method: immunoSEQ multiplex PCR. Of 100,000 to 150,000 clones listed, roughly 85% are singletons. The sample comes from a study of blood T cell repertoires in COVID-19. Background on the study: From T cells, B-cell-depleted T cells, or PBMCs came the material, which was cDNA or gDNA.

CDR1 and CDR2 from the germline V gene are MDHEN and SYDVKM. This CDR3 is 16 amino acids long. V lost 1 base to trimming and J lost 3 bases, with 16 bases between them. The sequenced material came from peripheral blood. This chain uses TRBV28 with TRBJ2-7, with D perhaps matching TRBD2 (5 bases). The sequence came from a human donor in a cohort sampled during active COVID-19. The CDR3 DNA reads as TGTGCCAGCAGTTTATCCGCCCGACTAAAAGTCTACGAGCAGTACTTC. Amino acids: CASSLSARLKVYEQYF.